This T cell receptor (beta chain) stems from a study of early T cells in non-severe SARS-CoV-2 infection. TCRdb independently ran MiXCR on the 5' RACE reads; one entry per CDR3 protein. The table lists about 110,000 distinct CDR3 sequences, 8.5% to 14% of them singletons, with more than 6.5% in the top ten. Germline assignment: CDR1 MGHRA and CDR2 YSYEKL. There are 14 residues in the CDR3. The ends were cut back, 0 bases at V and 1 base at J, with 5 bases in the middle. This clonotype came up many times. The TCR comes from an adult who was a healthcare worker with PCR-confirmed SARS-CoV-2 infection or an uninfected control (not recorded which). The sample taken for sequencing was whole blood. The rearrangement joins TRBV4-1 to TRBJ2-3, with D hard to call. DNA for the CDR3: TGCGCCAGCAGCCAAGATACCGGCACAGATACGCAGTATTTT. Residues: CASSQDTGTDTQYF.